These 20 T cell receptor beta chains were sequenced from one sample in a study of cytomegalovirus exposure and HLA in healthy donors. Clones were read by immunoSEQ multiplex PCR, and TCRdb kept only the in-frame ones, dropping some. This table has about 150,000 clones, 85% to 90% appearing once. Sequences were obtained from PBMCs. These receptors were obtained from a man younger than 35 in good health and CMV-seronegative.

The genes are TRBV27 and TRBJ2-3; D not certain. Germline CDR1 and CDR2: MNHEY and SMNVEV (reference sequence). Trimming stripped 2 bases from V and 0 bases from J, with 6 bases between. The CDR3 is made up of 14 amino acids. This chain's CDR3 is CASSLPFSTDTQYF. CDR3 in DNA: TGTGCCAGCAGTTTACCCTTTAGCACAGATACGCAGTATTTT.

This clone was observed at least ten times. V usage is TRBV2 and J usage is TRBJ1-6, with D perhaps matching TRBD1 (5 bases). V dropped 8 bases and J dropped 7 bases, with 15 bases sitting between them. The germline V gene has CDR1 SNHLY and CDR2 FYNNEI. This CDR3 is built from 14 residues. The CDR3, as DNA: TGTGCCAGCCTGGGGGGTCTAGGCAATTCACCCCTCCACTTT. Its protein product is CASLGGLGNSPLHF.

The CDR3 coding sequence is TGTGCCAGCAGTGTTTCGGACAGCCGATACACCTTC. Its protein is CASSVSDSRYTF. The V gene is TRBV6-1, the J gene TRBJ1-2; tentative D call: TRBD1 (6 bases). The CDR3 spans 12 residues. The V end was cut by 4 bases, the J end by 11 bases, with 14 bases between. CDR1 is MNHNS and CDR2 is SASEGT in the germline V gene.

The chain combines TRBV25-1 with TRBJ2-7; 8 bases fit TRBD1. The CDR3 sequence is 15 residues long. Germline V gives CDR1 MGHDK, CDR2 SYGVNS. The V segment lost 2 bases and the J segment 5 bases; nucleotides outside the gene matches: 8. CDR3 coding DNA: TGTGCCAGCAGTGAACTGTCAGGGGGCTTCGACGAGCAGTACTTC. This codes for CASSELSGGFDEQYF.

The rearrangement uses TRBV6-1 and TRBJ1-6, with D unresolved. Trimming took off 4 bases at V and 6 bases at J, with 13 bases between the two ends. The CDR3 length is 15 residues. CDR1 is MNHNS and CDR2 is SASEGT in the germline V gene. The CDR3 nucleotides read TGTGCCAGCAGTGGAGGTTTAAATTCTAATTCACCCCTCCACTTT. Its translation is CASSGGLNSNSPLHF.

Here the CDR3 DNA reads TGCGCCAGCAGCGCGGGACCGGGGGATGACTATGGCTACACCTTC. Amino acids: CASSAGPGDDYGYTF. This sequence joins TRBV5-1 and TRBJ1-2; D is possibly TRBD1 (5 bases). Trimming removed 4 bases from V and 3 bases from J, with 16 bases in between. CDR3 length: 15 amino acids. CDR1 is SGHRS, CDR2 YFSETQ, per germline.

The rearrangement links TRBV7-8 to TRBJ1-6; weak D call: TRBD1 (6 bases). Germline V CDR1 and CDR2: SGHVS, FQNEAQ. With 7 bases removed from V and 9 bases from J, the gap between germline ends came to 16 bases. CDR3 size: 14 residues. In DNA, the CDR3 is TGTGCCAGCACCATCGACAGGAGGATTTCACCCCTCCACTTT. As protein: CASTIDRRISPLHF.

The chain is built from TRBV6-6 and TRBJ1-2, with 11 nucleotides matching TRBD1. The CDR3 has 15 amino acids. V trimming: 6 bases; J trimming: 2 bases; junction bases outside the gene matches: 5. Per the germline V gene, CDR1 is MNHNY and CDR2 is SVGAGI (reference sequence). CDR3 nucleotides: TGTGCCAGCAGAATAGGACAGGGGGCAAACTATGGCTACACCTTC. Its protein is CASRIGQGANYGYTF.

This sequence joins TRBV6-5 and TRBJ2-1; 11 nucleotides match TRBD2. The CDR3 has 15 residues. Unmatched junction bases numbered 6, after V lost 5 bases and J lost 6 bases. Germline V gene lookup returns CDR1 MNHEY and CDR2 SVGAGI. CDR3 loop: CASSISGGAFNEQFF. CDR3 nucleotides: TGTGCCAGCAGTATTAGCGGGGGGGCGTTCAATGAGCAGTTCTTC.

On this clone itself: Germline and junction disagree at one end, which may indicate a read error. The chain has TRBV7-7 and TRBJ2-1, with TRBD1 identical over 9 bases. CDR3 size: 13 residues. CDR1 and CDR2 (germline): SSHAT, FNYEAQ (reference sequence). The CDR3 region is CASSPGQGNEQFF. The CDR3 nucleotides are TGTGCTAGCAGCCCCGGACAGGGGAATGAGCAGTTCTTC. Looking up the rest from reference TRBV7-7 and TRBJ2-1 gives the full variable domain: GAGVSQSPRYKVTKRGQDVTLRCDPISSHATLYWYQQALGQGPEFLTYFNYEAQPDKSGLPSDRFSAERPEGSISTLTIQRTEQRDSAMYRCASSPGQGNEQFFGPGTRLTVL.

The chain is built from TRBV5-1 and TRBJ1-1; 8 bases map to TRBD1. With 4 bases clipped from V and 2 bases from J, the junction kept 4 bases outside the gene matches. Germline assignment: CDR1 SGHRS and CDR2 YFSETQ. The CDR3 runs to 14 residues. CDR3 bases: TGCGCCAGCAGCATAGGACAGGGAAACACTGAAGCTTTCTTT. Amino acid sequence: CASSIGQGNTEAFF.

The V and J genes are TRBV7-9 and TRBJ1-6, with 7 bases matching TRBD1. The V segment lost 2 bases and the J segment 10 bases; nucleotides outside the gene matches: 5. CDR1 is SEHNR and CDR2 is FQNEAQ in the germline V gene (reference sequence). This CDR3 contains 14 residues. DNA for the CDR3: TGTGCCAGCAGCTTATTAGGGGGCAAATCACCCCTCCACTTT. Its protein product is CASSLLGGKSPLHF.

CDR3 DNA: TGTGCCAGCAGTCCAGGGGGCGGGGGAATAAGGGGCTACACCTTC. It is translated as CASSPGGGGIRGYTF. J is TRBJ1-2 and V is TRBV27, with 8 bases lining up with TRBD1. The trim removed 5 bases at V and 8 bases at J, leaving 13 bases unmatched. The CDR3 sequence is 15 residues long. Germline lookup yields CDR1 MNHEY and CDR2 SMNVEV (reference sequence).

This rearrangement joins TRBV5-1 to TRBJ1-1; 7 nucleotides agree with TRBD1. In germline, CDR1 is SGHRS, CDR2 YFSETQ. The CDR3 is 16 amino acids. Losses at the gene ends were 3 bases for V and 1 base for J; bases not matched to a gene: 9. In DNA form, the CDR3 reads TGCGCCAGCAGCTGGGGTCAGGGGGGAGCGAACACTGAAGCTTTCTTT. Its protein is CASSWGQGGANTEAFF.

This chain links TRBV28 with TRBJ2-7, with 7 bases matching TRBD1. V lost 6 bases, J lost 2 bases, and 10 bases stayed unmatched. The CDR3 length is 15 residues. The germline CDR1 and CDR2 sequences are MDHEN and SYDVKM. CDR3 nucleotide sequence: TGTGCCAGCAGCCTTAGACAGGGTGTTACCTACGAGCAGTACTTC. Translation: CASSLRQGVTYEQYF.

Only one count was recorded for this clone. The chain has TRBV4-1 and TRBJ2-3, with 12 bases that match TRBD2. Germline CDR1 reads MGHRA; CDR2 reads YSYEKL. Trimming cost V 4 bases and J 9 bases; bases outside gene matches: 11. The CDR3 consists of 16 residues. CDR3 nucleotides: TGCGCCAGCAGCCCGACTAGCGGGAGACCCGGGGGGACGCAGTATTTT. It yields the protein CASSPTSGRPGGTQYF.

There are a few counts of this clone. Here the CDR3 DNA reads TGCGCCAGCAGCTCGGAAGGACAGGGCTATGGCTACACCTTC. Translated, it gives CASSSEGQGYGYTF. V and J are TRBV5-1 and TRBJ1-2, with TRBD1 identical over 8 bases. The CDR3 totals 14 residues. From germline, CDR1 is SGHRS and CDR2 YFSETQ. The V gene end was trimmed by 3 bases and the J gene end by 4 bases; junction bases not matched to a gene: 5.

CDR3 in amino acids: CASSEESSYNEQFF. CDR3 DNA sequence: TGTGCCAGCAGTGAGGAGAGCTCCTACAATGAGCAGTTCTTC. The V and J genes are TRBV6-1 and TRBJ2-1; D gene unclear. The CDR3 runs 14 residues. V was shortened by 3 bases and J by 0 bases, with 6 bases between the two germline ends. Per germline, CDR1 MNHNS and CDR2 SASEGT.

In this sample, this clone turned up once. This chain joins TRBV6-5 and TRBJ1-1; 9 nucleotides line up with TRBD1. The trim removed 1 base at V and 8 bases at J, leaving 11 bases unmatched. The germline CDR1 and CDR2 sequences are MNHEY and SVGAGI. This CDR3 is built from 16 residues. CDR3 sequence: CASSYFTGGQELEAFF. The CDR3 DNA follows: TGTGCCAGCAGTTACTTCACAGGGGGCCAAGAGTTGGAAGCTTTCTTT.

The rearrangement uses TRBV19 and TRBJ1-2; D perhaps matches TRBD1 (6 bases). CDR3 size: 12 residues. CDR1 and CDR2 (germline): LNHDA, SQIVND (reference sequence). The V gene lost 5 bases and the J gene lost 5 bases, with 9 bases spanning the gap. The CDR3 nucleotides read TGTGCCAGTAGTCTCGACAGGTATGGCTACACCTTC. This encodes CASSLDRYGYTF.